The 24 T cell receptor beta chains below all came from one sample that was sequenced in a study of blood T cell repertoires in COVID-19. This table comes from immunoSEQ multiplex PCR, and its TCRdb copy is limited to in-frame clones, with some not included. The data show approximately 160,000 clones, around 84% seen once. Sequenced material: PBMCs or T cells enriched from blood (not recorded which). These TCRs come from a woman aged 45-65 years who had recovered from COVID-19.

This clone was seen only a few times. The V call is TRBV7-2, the J call TRBJ1-1, with a weak D call TRBD1 (5 bases). V dropped 0 bases and J dropped 6 bases, with 14 bases sitting between them. CDR1 and CDR2 from the germline V gene are SGHTA and FQGNSA. This CDR3 spans 15 amino acids. The CDR3 DNA reads TGTGCCAGCAGCTTAGCATCGGGGGGTCGGTCTGAAGCTTTCTTT. Its protein product is CASSLASGGRSEAFF.

V is TRBV24-1 and J is TRBJ2-1, with unresolved D. Trimming removed 7 bases from V and 4 bases from J, with 4 bases in between. This CDR3 has 11 residues. Germline V gene data show CDR1 as KGHDR and CDR2 as SFDVKD. The CDR3 nucleotides are TGTGCCACCAGCCAGTACAATGAGCAGTTCTTC. This sequence encodes CATSQYNEQFF.

In this sample, this clone turned up once. This rearrangement joins TRBV5-1 to TRBJ1-5, with D maybe TRBD1 (5 bases). The CDR3 is made up of 17 amino acids. V lost 3 bases, J lost 0 bases, and 16 bases lay in between. The germline V gene encodes CDR1 SGHRS and CDR2 YFSETQ. CDR3 protein: CASSSARGRISNQPQHF. As DNA, the CDR3 is TGCGCCAGCAGCTCAGCGCGGGGACGGATTAGCAATCAGCCCCAGCATTTT.

J is TRBJ2-3 and V is TRBV4-3; a weak D match, TRBD1 (6 bases). V shed 4 bases and J shed 5 bases, with 10 bases lying between them. The CDR3 length is 13 residues. Germline CDR1 reads LGHNA; CDR2 reads YSLEER. The CDR3 DNA reads TGCGCCAGCAGCCCCCTGACAGGAGATACGCAGTATTTT. Translated: CASSPLTGDTQYF.

This rearrangement joins TRBV15 to TRBJ1-5; 7 nucleotides line up with TRBD1. Germline V gene data show CDR1 as LNHNV and CDR2 as YYDKDF (reference sequence). Trimming removed 5 bases from V and 2 bases from J; junction bases left unmatched: 12. CDR3 length equals 17 residues. DNA for the CDR3: TGTGCCACCAGCGACAGGGTGGTTAGTAATGGCAATCAGCCCCAGCATTTT. Translated, it gives CATSDRVVSNGNQPQHF.

This chain's CDR3 is CASSPRDKGEAFF. The DNA of the CDR3 is TGTGCCAGCTCGCCCCGGGACAAAGGTGAAGCTTTCTTT. The chain combines TRBV18 with TRBJ1-1; the D gene is possibly TRBD1 (6 bases). The V end lost 6 bases, the J end lost 7 bases, and 15 bases lay between the germline ends. CDR1 and CDR2 (germline): KGHSH, LQKENI. The CDR3 length is 13 residues.

This clone was observed once. As DNA, the CDR3 is TGTGCCAGCTCACCACGACCCGGGACTAGCACAGATACGCAGTATTTT. Translated: CASSPRPGTSTDTQYF. The chain employs TRBV18 and TRBJ2-3; possibly TRBD2 for D (6 bases). The ends were cut back, 1 base at V and 0 bases at J, with 11 bases in the middle. CDR1 KGHSH and CDR2 LQKENI come from the germline V gene. CDR3 length equals 16 residues.

This clone came up once. The CDR3 sequence: CASSLVAGRADTQYF. DNA of the CDR3: TGTGCCAGCAGCTTGGTAGCGGGAAGGGCAGATACGCAGTATTTT. The chain combines TRBV5-5 with TRBJ2-3, with 8 bases fitting TRBD2. Germline lookup yields CDR1 SGHKS and CDR2 YYEKEE (reference sequence). The CDR3 loop spans 15 amino acids. The junction had 4 bases not matched to a gene; V was cut back by 0 bases and J by 4 bases.

DNA for the CDR3: TGTGCCAGCAGTTTTTGGGGCAGCAAAGAGACCCAGTACTTC. This gives the protein CASSFWGSKETQYF. V is TRBV27 and J is TRBJ2-5; D perhaps matches TRBD1 (5 bases). V shed 3 bases and J shed 3 bases, with 11 bases lying between them. The CDR3 totals 14 residues. Germline-derived CDR1 and CDR2 are MNHEY and SMNVEV (reference sequence).

This clone was seen a single time. The gene calls are TRBV5-8 and TRBJ1-2, with a weak D call TRBD1 (6 bases). CDR1 is SGHTS, CDR2 YDEGEE, per germline. Trimming removed 0 bases from V and 4 bases from J, with 19 bases in between. This CDR3 comprises 17 residues. Written as DNA, the CDR3 is TGTGCCAGCAGCTTGGCGGTAGGGGGAAGAAGGAGCTATGGCTACACCTTC. It translates to CASSLAVGGRRSYGYTF.

The V gene is TRBV10-3, the J gene TRBJ1-2, with TRBD1 matching over 10 bases. The CDR3 loop spans 13 amino acids. Germline-derived CDR1 and CDR2 are ENHRY and SYGVKD. After removal of 6 bases from V and 5 bases from J, the junction contained 3 bases not matched to a gene. CDR3 sequence: CAIRGQGYYGYTF. CDR3 bases: TGTGCCATCAGGGGACAGGGGTATTATGGCTACACCTTC.

The chain combines TRBV10-3 with TRBJ1-2; D call uncertain. The length of the CDR3 is 13 residues. V was trimmed by 5 bases and J by 2 bases, leaving 9 bases between them. CDR1 and CDR2 (germline): ENHRY, SYGVKD. CDR3 sequence (DNA): TGTGCCATCAGTCAGGATCTAAACTATGGCTACACCTTC. This encodes CAISQDLNYGYTF.

This clone was seen a handful of times. The rearrangement joins TRBV7-2 to TRBJ2-3; perhaps TRBD2 as D (5 bases). Trimming cost V 5 bases and J 1 base, with 13 bases left between them. The CDR3 consists of 15 residues. Germline V lookup: CDR1 SGHTA, CDR2 FQGNSA. The DNA of the CDR3 is TGTGCCAGCAGCCCCTCGGGATTGGGCACAGATACGCAGTATTTT. This translates into CASSPSGLGTDTQYF.

The rearrangement joins TRBV1 to TRBJ1-1; TRBD1 is taken as the D call from the table, unchecked against the DNA. TRBV1 is annotated as a pseudogene. The CDR3 runs 19 residues. CDR3 protein: CTSSQETARGTPSETEAFF. In DNA form, the CDR3 reads TGCACCAGCAGCCAAGAGACCGCCAGGGGCACCCCTTCTGAAACTGAAGCTTTCTTT.

This clone occurred a few times. DNA for the CDR3: TGTGCCAGCAGCCTTCTCGGGACAGGGGGGGTGGATACGCAGTATTTT. This codes for CASSLLGTGGVDTQYF. This chain links TRBV2 with TRBJ2-3, with 11 bases aligning to TRBD1. The V gene end was trimmed by 6 bases and the J gene end by 6 bases; junction bases not matched to a gene: 11. Germline CDR1 reads SNHLY; CDR2 reads FYNNEI. This CDR3 region has 16 residues.

The J gene is TRBJ1-5, the V gene TRBV2; 7 positions agree with TRBD1. V gave up 6 bases and J gave up 3 bases; unmatched junction bases: 8. Germline V gene sequence: CDR1 SNHLY, CDR2 FYNNEI. The CDR3 spans 15 residues. The CDR3 region is CASRVGTVYNQPQHF. CDR3 sequence (DNA): TGTGCCAGCAGGGTAGGGACAGTGTACAATCAGCCCCAGCATTTT.

This clone has only a few counts. This rearrangement joins TRBV28 to TRBJ2-3, with TRBD2 matching over 11 bases. CDR3 length: 13 residues. The germline V gene has CDR1 MDHEN and CDR2 SYDVKM. V gave up 6 bases and J gave up 6 bases; unmatched junction bases: 2. In DNA form, the CDR3 reads TGTGCCAGCAGCGCTAGCGGGAGGGATACGCAGTATTTT. It yields the protein CASSASGRDTQYF.

The CDR3 protein is CASSRVSGGGAEDTQYF. The CDR3, as DNA: TGTGCCAGTAGTAGGGTTAGCGGCGGGGGGGCGGAGGATACGCAGTATTTT. This chain links TRBV19 with TRBJ2-3, with 9 bases that match TRBD2. From germline, CDR1 is LNHDA and CDR2 SQIVND (reference sequence). The CDR3 runs to 17 residues. V was clipped by 4 bases and J by 6 bases; unmatched bases: 14.

The chain links TRBV7-2 to TRBJ1-3; 7 bases match TRBD1. Germline CDR1 is SGHTA and CDR2 is FQGNSA. Unmatched junction bases numbered 10, after V lost 9 bases and J lost 2 bases. CDR3 size: 15 residues. In nucleotides, the CDR3 is TGTGCCAGTGACCCAGGGGGATACGCTGGAAACACCATATATTTT. Amino acids: CASDPGGYAGNTIYF.

The V and J genes are TRBV4-2 and TRBJ2-7; 14 positions agree with TRBD2. Germline CDR1 reads LGHNA; CDR2 reads YNFKEQ. J was trimmed by 7 bases and V by 4 bases; bases with no gene match: 9. The CDR3 covers 16 residues. CDR3 nucleotide sequence: TGTGCCAGCAGCCGCCAAACCGGGACTAGCGGGAGTGAGCAGTACTTC. It yields the protein CASSRQTGTSGSEQYF.

This clone came up a few times. The chain couples TRBV19 to TRBJ1-5, with a tentative D call TRBD1 (5 bases). The CDR3 runs 13 residues. Deletions cut 6 bases from V and 5 bases from J, with 11 bases between. Germline lookup yields CDR1 LNHDA and CDR2 SQIVND (reference sequence). In DNA form, the CDR3 reads TGTGCCAGTAGCGACAGTTCTTATCAGCCCCAGCATTTT. This encodes CASSDSSYQPQHF. The entire variable domain, with the rest obtained from reference TRBV19 and TRBJ1-5, is as follows: DGGITQSPKYLFRKEGQNVTLSCEQNLNHDAMYWYRQDPGQGLRLIYYSQIVNDFQKGDIAEGYSVSREKKESFPLTVTSAQKNPTAFYLCASSDSSYQPQHFGDGTRLSIL.

The rearrangement links TRBV3-1 (or the pseudogene TRBV3-2) to TRBJ1-1, with D uncertain. The germline V gene encodes CDR1 LGHDT and CDR2 YNNKEL (reference sequence). V was pared by 2 bases and J by 1 base, with 14 bases between. The CDR3 covers 16 residues. The CDR3 here is CASSQKWGGGNTEAFF. The CDR3 DNA reads TGTGCCAGCAGCCAAAAATGGGGAGGTGGGAACACTGAAGCTTTCTTT.

This clone turned up a few times. The genes are TRBV7-3 and TRBJ2-3; no clear D. V dropped 5 bases and J dropped 6 bases, with 9 bases sitting between them. Germline V gene sequence: CDR1 SGHTA, CDR2 FQGTGA. CDR3 length equals 12 residues. The DNA for the CDR3 is TGTGCCAGCAGCCCAAACGGGGATACGCAGTATTTT. Translation: CASSPNGDTQYF.

The count of this clone is one. The chain recombines TRBV28 with TRBJ1-1; D is uncertain. The CDR3 contains 15 residues. Germline-derived CDR1 and CDR2 are MDHEN and SYDVKM. Trimming removed 3 bases from V and 6 bases from J, with 17 bases in between. The chain's CDR3 is CASSFRPGSIAEAFF. DNA for the CDR3: TGTGCCAGCAGTTTCCGTCCGGGTTCCATCGCTGAAGCTTTCTTT. Drawing the rest from reference TRBV28 and TRBJ1-1, the complete variable domain is DVKVTQSSRYLVKRTGEKVFLECVQDMDHENMFWYRQDPGLGLRLIYFSYDVKMKEKGDIPEGYSVSREKKERFSLILESASTNQTSMYLCASSFRPGSIAEAFFGQGTRLTVV.